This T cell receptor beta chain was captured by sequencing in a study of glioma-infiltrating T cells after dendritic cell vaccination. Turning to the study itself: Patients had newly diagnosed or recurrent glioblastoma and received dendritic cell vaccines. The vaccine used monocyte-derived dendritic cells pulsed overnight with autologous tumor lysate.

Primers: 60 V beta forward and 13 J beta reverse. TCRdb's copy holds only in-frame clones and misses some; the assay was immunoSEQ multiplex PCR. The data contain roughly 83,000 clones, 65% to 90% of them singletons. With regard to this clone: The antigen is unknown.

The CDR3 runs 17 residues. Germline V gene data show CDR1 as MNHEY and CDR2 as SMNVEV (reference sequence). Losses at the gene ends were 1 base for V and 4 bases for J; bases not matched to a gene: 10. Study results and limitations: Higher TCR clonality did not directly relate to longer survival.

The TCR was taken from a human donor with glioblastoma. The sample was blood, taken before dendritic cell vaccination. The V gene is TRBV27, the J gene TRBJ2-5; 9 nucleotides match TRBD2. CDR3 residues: CASSLFSSGRGGETQYF. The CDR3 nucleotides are TGTGCCAGCAGTTTATTTAGTAGCGGGAGAGGGGGAGAGACCCAGTACTTC.